The rows below give T cell receptor beta chains drawn from one sample of a study of shared clonotypes between healthy human individuals. Generated by immunoSEQ multiplex PCR, the TCRdb table keeps only in-frame clones and is missing some. Altogether 1.5 million to 2.5 million clones are present, about 95% being singletons, with the ten largest covering 1.2%. The sequenced sample was naive CD8+ T cells sorted from blood. The receptors were gathered from a young man in good health. The CDR3 runs from the conserved cysteine through the conserved F or W. A D gene is named only where the DNA matches it firmly. Expanded clones get a size class; other rows say once, few or many, or leave the size out.

j_call,v_call,d_call,clone_size,cdr3_nt,cdr3_aa
TRBJ1-3,TRBV27,NA,NA,TGTGCCAGCAGCAGCAGGGGCTCTTACGGAAACACCATATATTTT,CASSSRGSYGNTIYF
TRBJ2-2,TRBV7-2,NA,NA,TGTGCCAGCAGCTTAGTAGGGCCCACCGGGGAGCTGTTTTTT,CASSLVGPTGELFF
TRBJ2-5,TRBV27,TRBD2,NA,TGTGCCAGCAGTTTACGACTAGCGGGGTACCAAGAGACCCAGTACTTC,CASSLRLAGYQETQYF
TRBJ1-2,TRBV19,NA,once,TGTGCCAGTAGGGACGAGTGGGGGGCTTCTGGCTACACCTTC,CASRDEWGASGYTF
TRBJ2-2,TRBV29-1,NA,NA,TGCAGCGTAGAGGGATGGGCGTCAACGAACACCGGGGAGCTGTTTTTT,CSVEGWASTNTGELFF
TRBJ1-1,TRBV28,NA,NA,TGTGCCAGCAGTTTAGTGGGGGAGGCCACTGAAGCTTTCTTT,CASSLVGEATEAFF
TRBJ2-2,TRBV27,NA,once,TGTGCCAGCAGTTTATCGTCCGCCGGGGAGCTGTTTTTT,CASSLSSAGELFF
TRBJ1-1,TRBV13,NA,NA,TGTGCCAGCAGCTTCGGGACGCCGAACACTGAAGCTTTCTTT,CASSFGTPNTEAFF
TRBJ2-3,TRBV10-2,TRBD2,NA,TGCGCCAGCAGCCCGGGGACTAGCGTAGCCACAGATACGCAGTATTTT,CASSPGTSVATDTQYF
TRBJ1-2,TRBV7-9,NA,NA,TGTGCCAGCGGCAGCCGGGAGGGGGGGGCGCTTGGCTACACCTTC,CASGSREGGALGYTF
TRBJ2-3,TRBV11-2,NA,NA,TGTGCCAGCAGCTTCCGGGGCGGGGAGAGGGCAGATACGCAGTATTTT,CASSFRGGERADTQYF
TRBJ1-4,TRBV15,NA,NA,TGTGCCACCCGCGGGACGGCTAATGAAAAACTGTTTTTT,CATRGTANEKLFF
TRBJ2-1,TRBV10-2,NA,NA,TGCGCCAGCAGTGAAGGTAACGATGAGCAGTTCTTC,CASSEGNDEQFF
TRBJ2-5,TRBV6-9,NA,NA,TGTGCCAGCACCCGAATCCAAGAGACCCAGTACTTC,CASTRIQETQYF
TRBJ2-7,TRBV29-1,TRBD1,NA,TGCAGCGTCAGGGGGCTAGATGGGTCCTACGAGCAGTACTTC,CSVRGLDGSYEQYF
TRBJ1-1,TRBV4-3,TRBD1,once,TGCGCCAGCAGCTATGGACAGGGTATTGCGAACACTGAAGCTTTCTTT,CASSYGQGIANTEAFF
TRBJ2-7,TRBV19,NA,NA,TGTGCCAGTAGTATCTGGTTTGAGCGGAGCTCCTACGAGCAGTACTTC,CASSIWFERSSYEQYF
TRBJ2-3,TRBV7-6,NA,NA,TGTGCCAGCAGCTTAGCCAACACAGATACGCAGTATTTT,CASSLANTDTQYF
TRBJ1-1,TRBV19,NA,NA,TGTGCCAGTATCGGGATCGGGGCAGGGACTGAAGCTTTCTTT,CASIGIGAGTEAFF
TRBJ1-5,TRBV6-1,TRBD1,NA,TGTGCCAGCAGTGAAATGCCACCTTGGGACAGGACGTATCAGCCCCAGCATTTT,CASSEMPPWDRTYQPQHF
TRBJ2-1,TRBV27,TRBD2,NA,TGTGCCAGCAGTTCACTAGCGAGCTACAATGAGCAGTTCTTC,CASSSLASYNEQFF
TRBJ2-7,TRBV7-9,NA,NA,TGTGCCAGCAGCCCTTCCGGTAGGTACGAGCAGTACTTC,CASSPSGRYEQYF
TRBJ2-4,TRBV10-1,TRBD1,NA,TGCGCCAGCAGTGAAAGGGGGCTAGAGGCCAAAAACATTCAGTACTTC,CASSERGLEAKNIQYF
TRBJ2-1,TRBV6-5,TRBD1,NA,TGTGCCAGCAGTTACTTCCGACAGGGGCCCGGAGTTGAGCAGTTCTTC,CASSYFRQGPGVEQFF
TRBJ2-7,TRBV5-1,NA,NA,TGCGCCAGCAGCTTGGGTGGGGGGCCATACGAGCAGTACTTC,CASSLGGGPYEQYF
TRBJ1-6,TRBV30,NA,NA,TGTGCCTGGAGTGGACAAAATAATTCACCCCTCCACTTT,CAWSGQNNSPLHF
TRBJ2-3,TRBV19,NA,NA,TGTGCCAGTAGTATCTCGGGGGCGAGCACAGATACGCAGTATTTT,CASSISGASTDTQYF
TRBJ2-7,TRBV7-9,TRBD2,NA,TGTGCCAGCAGCTCCTTTCTAGCGGGAGGATACGAGCAGTACTTC,CASSSFLAGGYEQYF
TRBJ2-7,TRBV5-6,NA,NA,TGTGCCAGCAGCCCTGGAGGATGGGACCCCTACGAGCAGTACTTC,CASSPGGWDPYEQYF
TRBJ2-2,TRBV9,TRBD2,NA,TGTGCCAGCAGGTTAGGGAGGGCGAACGGGGAGCTGTTTTTT,CASRLGRANGELFF
TRBJ2-3,TRBV11-2,NA,NA,TGTGCCAGCAAGGGGTCCGCGAGCACAGATACGCAGTATTTT,CASKGSASTDTQYF
TRBJ1-1,TRBV9,NA,few,TGTGCCAGCAGCGTAGCCGGGGCTAGGACTGAAGCTTTCTTT,CASSVAGARTEAFF
TRBJ2-7,TRBV27,TRBD2,NA,TGTGCCAGCAGTCAACTTTACCAGCGGGGGCCCTACGAGCAGTACTTC,CASSQLYQRGPYEQYF
TRBJ2-2,TRBV10-1,TRBD1,once,TGCGCCAGCAGACCGGGACAGGGAACCGGGGAGCTGTTTTTT,CASRPGQGTGELFF
TRBJ1-1,TRBV5-1,NA,NA,TGCGCCAGCAGCTTGGTCGGGTACACTGAAGCTTTCTTT,CASSLVGYTEAFF
TRBJ1-4,TRBV4-1,NA,NA,TGCGCCAGCAGCCTAGAACTGGGAGTTAATGAAAAACTGTTTTTT,CASSLELGVNEKLFF
TRBJ2-1,TRBV5-1,NA,NA,TGCGCCAGCAGCTTGCTCTCTGGGGTCTACAATGAGCAGTTCTTC,CASSLLSGVYNEQFF
TRBJ2-6,TRBV4-1,NA,few,TGCGCCAGCAGCCATGTGGGGGCCAACGTCCTGACTTTC,CASSHVGANVLTF
TRBJ2-7,TRBV9,NA,NA,TGTGCCAGCAGCGTGGGGGACCGACCCTACGAGCAGTACTTC,CASSVGDRPYEQYF
TRBJ2-1,TRBV27,TRBD2,NA,TGTGCCAGCAGTCAACCCGCAGCGGGGGGTACCTACAATGAGCAGTTCTTC,CASSQPAAGGTYNEQFF
TRBJ2-1,TRBV10-3,TRBD2,NA,TGTGCCATCAGCGGACTAGCGGGAGACCTGGCTGAGCAGTTCTTC,CAISGLAGDLAEQFF
TRBJ2-7,TRBV28,NA,NA,TGTGCCAGCAGTTTCGGACAGATAGCCTACGAGCAGTACTTC,CASSFGQIAYEQYF
TRBJ2-7,TRBV4-1,TRBD2,NA,TGCGCCAGCAGCCAAACGACTAGCGGGAGCCACGAGCAGTACTTC,CASSQTTSGSHEQYF
TRBJ1-5,TRBV7-8,NA,NA,TGTGCCAGCAGCTGGGACGCCTCCAATCAGCCCCAGCATTTT,CASSWDASNQPQHF
TRBJ2-5,TRBV4-1,NA,NA,TGCGCCAGCAGCCAAGACGAAGGGCTAGAGACCCAGTACTTC,CASSQDEGLETQYF
TRBJ1-4,TRBV5-1,NA,once,TGCGCCAGCAGCTTGGGAGGCGGGTATAATGAAAAACTGTTTTTT,CASSLGGGYNEKLFF
TRBJ1-1,TRBV19,TRBD1,once,TGTGCCAGTACCATAGACAGGGGGAGTATGAACACTGAAGCTTTCTTT,CASTIDRGSMNTEAFF
TRBJ2-3,TRBV5-1,TRBD1,NA,TGCGCCAGCAGCTTGGACCTACAGGGGATTGCAGATACGCAGTATTTT,CASSLDLQGIADTQYF
TRBJ2-7,TRBV7-9,TRBD1,NA,TGTGCCAGCAGCGATCCGGGACAGGGAGCCCACGAGCAGTACTTC,CASSDPGQGAHEQYF
TRBJ1-1,TRBV28,NA,NA,TGTGCCAGCAGTTTATTTCTGGGTGCCGGGGACACTGAAGCTTTCTTT,CASSLFLGAGDTEAFF
TRBJ1-2,TRBV6-6,TRBD1,NA,TGTGCCAGCAGTCTAGGGACAGGGGACTATGGCTACACCTTC,CASSLGTGDYGYTF
TRBJ1-2,TRBV13,NA,NA,TGTGCCAGCAGCCTGGGACCTAACTATGGCTACACCTTC,CASSLGPNYGYTF
TRBJ2-3,TRBV4-1,NA,NA,TGCGCCAGCAGCCAAGTTGAAGGCAGGGTCACAGATACGCAGTATTTT,CASSQVEGRVTDTQYF
TRBJ2-5,TRBV28,TRBD1,NA,TGTGCCAGCAGTACCGGGACAGGGGTCACCAATTGGGAGACCCAGTACTTC,CASSTGTGVTNWETQYF
TRBJ2-3,TRBV7-6,TRBD2,NA,TGTGCCAGCACTCCAAGGCTAGCGGGGAGTCCAGATACGCAGTATTTT,CASTPRLAGSPDTQYF